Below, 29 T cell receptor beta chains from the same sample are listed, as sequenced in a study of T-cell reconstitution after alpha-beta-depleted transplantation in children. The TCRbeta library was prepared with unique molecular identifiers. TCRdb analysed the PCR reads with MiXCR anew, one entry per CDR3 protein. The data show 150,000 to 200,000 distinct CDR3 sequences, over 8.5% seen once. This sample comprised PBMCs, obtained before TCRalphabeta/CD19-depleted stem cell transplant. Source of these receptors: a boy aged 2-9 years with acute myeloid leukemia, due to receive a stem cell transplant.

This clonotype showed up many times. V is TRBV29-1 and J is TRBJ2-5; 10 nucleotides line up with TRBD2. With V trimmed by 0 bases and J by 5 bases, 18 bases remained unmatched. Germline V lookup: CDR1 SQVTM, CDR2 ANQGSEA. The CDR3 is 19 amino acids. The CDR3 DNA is TGCAGCGTTGAAGATCGGGGGGAGGCGGTGCTAGCGGGAGTGGAGACCCAGTACTTC. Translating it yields CSVEDRGEAVLAGVETQYF. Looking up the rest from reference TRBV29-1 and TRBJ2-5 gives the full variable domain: SAVISQKPSRDICQRGTSLTIQCQVDSQVTMMFWYRQQPGQSLTLIATANQGSEATYESGFVIDKFPISRPNLTFSTLTVSNMSPEDSSIYLCSVEDRGEAVLAGVETQYFGPGTRLLVL.

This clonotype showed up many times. CDR3 coding DNA: TGTGCCAGCAGCTATGACAGCTACGAGCAGTACTTC. It yields the protein CASSYDSYEQYF. The V call is TRBV7-2, the J call TRBJ2-7; a possible D gene is TRBD1 (5 bases). Trimming cost V 4 bases and J 3 bases, with 7 bases left between them. The CDR3 extends over 12 amino acids. Germline V gene sequence: CDR1 SGHTA, CDR2 FQGNSA.

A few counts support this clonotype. The CDR3 DNA reads as TGCGCCAGCAGAGATACTAGCGCCGGTGGTGAGCAGTTCTTC. The encoded protein is CASRDTSAGGEQFF. This chain joins TRBV5-1 and TRBJ2-1; TRBD2 agrees at 7 bases. The germline V gene encodes CDR1 SGHRS and CDR2 YFSETQ. The CDR3 length is 14 residues. V was pared by 5 bases and J by 9 bases, with 11 bases of the junction left unmatched.

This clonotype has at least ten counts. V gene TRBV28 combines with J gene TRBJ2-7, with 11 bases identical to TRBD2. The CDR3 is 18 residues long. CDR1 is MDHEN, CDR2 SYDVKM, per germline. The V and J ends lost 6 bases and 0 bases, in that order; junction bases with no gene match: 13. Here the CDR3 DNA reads TGTGCCAGCAGCCCCATTGGGACTAGCGGTGGGAGCTCCTACGAGCAGTACTTC. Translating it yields CASSPIGTSGGSSYEQYF.

The CDR3 DNA is TGCGCCAGCAGCTTGTCCCTTTCGAACACCGGGGAGCTGTTTTTT. Translation gives CASSLSLSNTGELFF. The rearrangement links TRBV5-1 to TRBJ2-2; D not certain. The germline CDR1 and CDR2 sequences are SGHRS and YFSETQ. This CDR3 is 15 amino acids long. Trimming removed 1 base at V and 0 bases at J, with 7 bases between.

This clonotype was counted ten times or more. The CDR3 region is CASSLGSLKTQYF. CDR3 bases: TGTGCCAGCAGCTTAGGCAGCTTGAAGACCCAGTACTTC. The chain combines TRBV7-2 with TRBJ2-5, with D hard to call. Per the germline V gene, CDR1 is SGHTA and CDR2 is FQGNSA. CDR3 length equals 13 residues. V lost 1 base, J lost 6 bases, and 9 bases lay in between.

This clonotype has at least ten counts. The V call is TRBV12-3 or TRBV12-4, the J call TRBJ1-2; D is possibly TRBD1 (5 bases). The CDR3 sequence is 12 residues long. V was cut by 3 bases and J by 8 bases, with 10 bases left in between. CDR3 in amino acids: CASSFTQGGYTF. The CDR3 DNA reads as TGTGCCAGCAGTTTTACCCAGGGAGGCTACACCTTC.

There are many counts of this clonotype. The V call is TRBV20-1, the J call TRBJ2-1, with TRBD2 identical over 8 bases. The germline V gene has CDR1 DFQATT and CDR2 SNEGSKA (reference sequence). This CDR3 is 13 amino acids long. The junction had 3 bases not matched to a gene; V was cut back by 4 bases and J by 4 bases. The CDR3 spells CSAKRGGYNEQFF. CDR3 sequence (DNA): TGCAGTGCTAAACGGGGGGGTTACAATGAGCAGTTCTTC.

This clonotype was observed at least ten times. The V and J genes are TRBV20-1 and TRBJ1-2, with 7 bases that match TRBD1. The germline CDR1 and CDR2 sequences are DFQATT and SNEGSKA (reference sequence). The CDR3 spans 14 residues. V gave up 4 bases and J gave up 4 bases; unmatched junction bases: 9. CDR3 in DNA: TGCAGTGCTATTCTCAAAACAGGGGCCTATGGCTACACCTTC. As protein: CSAILKTGAYGYTF.

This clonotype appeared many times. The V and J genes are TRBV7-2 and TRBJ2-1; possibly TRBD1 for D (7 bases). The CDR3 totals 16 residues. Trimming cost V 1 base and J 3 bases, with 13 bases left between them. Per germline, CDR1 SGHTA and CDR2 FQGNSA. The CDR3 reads CASSLGQGDFYNEQFF. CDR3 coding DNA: TGTGCCAGCAGCTTAGGGCAGGGGGACTTCTACAATGAGCAGTTCTTC.

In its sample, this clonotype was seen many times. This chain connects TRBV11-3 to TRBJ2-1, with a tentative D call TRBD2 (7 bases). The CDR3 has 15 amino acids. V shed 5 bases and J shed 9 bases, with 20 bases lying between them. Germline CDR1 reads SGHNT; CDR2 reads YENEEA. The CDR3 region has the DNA TGTGCCAGCAGCCTACAGGGAGGGGATTTTAGTGAGCAGTTCTTC. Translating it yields CASSLQGGDFSEQFF.

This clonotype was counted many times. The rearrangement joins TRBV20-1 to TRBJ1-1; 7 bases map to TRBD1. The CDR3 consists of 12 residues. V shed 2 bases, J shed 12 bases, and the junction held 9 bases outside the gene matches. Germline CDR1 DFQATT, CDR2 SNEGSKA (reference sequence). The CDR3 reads CSARKVQGLSFF. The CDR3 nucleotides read TGCAGTGCTAGAAAAGTACAGGGGTTGTCTTTCTTT.

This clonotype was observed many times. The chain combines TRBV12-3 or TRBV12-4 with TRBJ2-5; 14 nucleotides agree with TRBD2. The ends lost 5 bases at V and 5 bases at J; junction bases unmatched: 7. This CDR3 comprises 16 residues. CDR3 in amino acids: CASSLGLAGVLETQYF. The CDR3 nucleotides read TGTGCCAGCAGTCTGGGACTAGCGGGAGTTTTGGAGACCCAGTACTTC.

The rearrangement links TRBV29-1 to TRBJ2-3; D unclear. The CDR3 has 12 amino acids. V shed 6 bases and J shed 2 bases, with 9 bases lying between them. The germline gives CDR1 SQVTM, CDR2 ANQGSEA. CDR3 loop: CSVVPSTDTQYF. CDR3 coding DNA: TGCAGCGTCGTCCCGTCCACAGATACGCAGTATTTT.

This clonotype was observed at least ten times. CDR3 protein: CASSTRTGDYGYTF. DNA of the CDR3: TGTGCCAGCAGCACCCGGACAGGGGATTATGGCTACACCTTC. The V and J genes are TRBV7-2 and TRBJ1-2; 9 bases are shared with TRBD1. J lost 5 bases, V lost 5 bases, and 6 bases had no gene match. The V gene's germline CDR1 is SGHTA and CDR2 FQGNSA. This CDR3 region has 14 residues.

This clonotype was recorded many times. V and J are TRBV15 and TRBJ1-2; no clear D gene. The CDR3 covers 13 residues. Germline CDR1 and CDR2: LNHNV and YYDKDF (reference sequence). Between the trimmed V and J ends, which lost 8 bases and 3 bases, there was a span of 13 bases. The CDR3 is CATQGAGYYGYTF. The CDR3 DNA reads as TGTGCCACCCAAGGAGCTGGATACTATGGCTACACCTTC.

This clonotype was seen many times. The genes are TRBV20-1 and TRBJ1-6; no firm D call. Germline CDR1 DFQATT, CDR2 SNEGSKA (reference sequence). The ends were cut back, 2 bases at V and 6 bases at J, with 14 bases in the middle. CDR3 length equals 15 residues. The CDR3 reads CSARSGPITNSPLHF. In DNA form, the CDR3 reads TGCAGTGCTAGATCCGGGCCAATTACTAATTCACCCCTCCACTTT.

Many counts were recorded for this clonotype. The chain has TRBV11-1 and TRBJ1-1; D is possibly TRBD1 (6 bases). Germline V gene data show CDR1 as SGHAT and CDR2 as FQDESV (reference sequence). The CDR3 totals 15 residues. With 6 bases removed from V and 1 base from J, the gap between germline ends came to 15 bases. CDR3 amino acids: CASRNQGGWNTEAFF. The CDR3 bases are TGTGCCAGCAGGAATCAAGGGGGGTGGAACACTGAAGCTTTCTTT.

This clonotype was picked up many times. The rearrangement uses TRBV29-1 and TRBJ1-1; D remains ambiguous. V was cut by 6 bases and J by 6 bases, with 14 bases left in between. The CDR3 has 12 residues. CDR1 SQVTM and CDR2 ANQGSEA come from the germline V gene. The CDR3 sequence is CSVSAGSAEAFF. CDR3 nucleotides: TGCAGCGTCTCGGCGGGCAGTGCTGAAGCTTTCTTT.

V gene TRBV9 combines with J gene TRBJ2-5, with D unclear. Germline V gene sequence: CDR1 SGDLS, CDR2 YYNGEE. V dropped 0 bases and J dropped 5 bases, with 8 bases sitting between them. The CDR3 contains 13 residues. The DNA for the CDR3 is TGTGCCAGCAGCGTAGGTGGTGCGGAGACCCAGTACTTC. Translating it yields CASSVGGAETQYF.

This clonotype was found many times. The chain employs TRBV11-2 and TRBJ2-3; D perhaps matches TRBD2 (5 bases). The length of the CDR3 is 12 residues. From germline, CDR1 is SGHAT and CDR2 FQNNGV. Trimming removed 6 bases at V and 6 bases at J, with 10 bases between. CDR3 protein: CASRSTGDTQYF. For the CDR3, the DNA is TGTGCCAGCAGGTCCACGGGGGATACGCAGTATTTT.

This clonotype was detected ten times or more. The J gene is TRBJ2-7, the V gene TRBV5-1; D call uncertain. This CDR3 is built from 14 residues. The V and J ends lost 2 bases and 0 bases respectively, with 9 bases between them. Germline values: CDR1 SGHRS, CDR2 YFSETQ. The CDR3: CASSLLSSSYEQYF. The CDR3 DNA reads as TGCGCCAGCAGCTTACTAAGCAGCTCCTACGAGCAGTACTTC.

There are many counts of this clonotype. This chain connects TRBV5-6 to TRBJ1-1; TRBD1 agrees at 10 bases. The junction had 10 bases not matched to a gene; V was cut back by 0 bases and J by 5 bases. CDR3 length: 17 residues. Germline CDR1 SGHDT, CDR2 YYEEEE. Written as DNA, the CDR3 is TGTGCCAGCAGCTTGGGACAGGGGGCTCGCAGAGGTACTGAAGCTTTCTTT. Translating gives CASSLGQGARRGTEAFF.

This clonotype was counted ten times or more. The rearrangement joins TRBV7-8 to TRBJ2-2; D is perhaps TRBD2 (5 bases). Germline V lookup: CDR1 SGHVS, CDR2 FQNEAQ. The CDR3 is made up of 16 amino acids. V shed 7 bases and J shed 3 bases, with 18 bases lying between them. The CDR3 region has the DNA TGTGCCAGCACGCTTCTCATCGACGGGGACACCGGGGAGCTGTTTTTT. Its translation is CASTLLIDGDTGELFF.

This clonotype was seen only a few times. CDR3 nucleotides: TGTGCCAGCAGCTTAATAATGGGCGCGAACACCGGGGAGCTGTTTTTT. It encodes CASSLIMGANTGELFF. The chain couples TRBV11-2 to TRBJ2-2; no definite D call. There are 16 residues in the CDR3. The germline V and J ends were trimmed by 2 bases and 0 bases, with 10 bases remaining between them. Germline CDR1 and CDR2: SGHAT and FQNNGV. The full variable domain, in which reference TRBV11-2 and TRBJ2-2 provide the parts outside the CDR3, is EAGVAQSPRYKIIEKRQSVAFWCNPISGHATLYWYQQILGQGPKLLIQFQNNGVVDDSQLPKDRFSAERLKGVDSTLKIQPAKLEDSAVYLCASSLIMGANTGELFFGEGSRLTVL.

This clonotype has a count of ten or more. The CDR3: CASRLAGGREQYF. CDR3 sequence (DNA): TGTGCCAGCAGACTAGCGGGAGGCAGGGAGCAGTACTTC. The chain employs TRBV27 and TRBJ2-7; 12 nucleotides agree with TRBD2. CDR1 is MNHEY, CDR2 SMNVEV, per germline (reference sequence). The CDR3 covers 13 residues. Trimming at V came to 6 bases and at J to 7 bases, leaving 4 bases not matched to a gene.

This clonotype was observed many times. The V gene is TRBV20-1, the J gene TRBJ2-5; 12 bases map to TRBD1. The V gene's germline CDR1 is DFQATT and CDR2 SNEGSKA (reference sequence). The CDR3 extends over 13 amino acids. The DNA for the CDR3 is TGCAGGCCGGGACAGGGGGCGCGGGAGACCCAGTACTTC. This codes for CRPGQGARETQYF.

The CDR3 spells CASSFQGHGYTF. The CDR3 coding sequence is TGTGCCAGCAGTTTTCAGGGCCATGGCTACACCTTC. The chain is built from TRBV28 and TRBJ1-2, with D possibly matching TRBD1 (5 bases). This CDR3 has 12 residues. Trimming pared 3 bases from V and 6 bases from J, leaving 8 bases between. The germline CDR1 and CDR2 sequences are MDHEN and SYDVKM.

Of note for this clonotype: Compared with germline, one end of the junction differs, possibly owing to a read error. The CDR3 coding sequence is TGTGCCAGCAGCTTCCGCGGTGGGGGCGACTCCTTC. Amino acids: CASSFRGGGDSF. This chain joins TRBV5-5 and TRBJ1-2; weak D call: TRBD1 (6 bases). Germline loops: CDR1 SGHKS, CDR2 YYEKEE (reference sequence). This CDR3 contains 12 residues. Using reference TRBV5-5 and TRBJ1-2 for the parts outside the CDR3, the full variable domain is DAGVTQSPTHLIKTRGQQVTLRCSPISGHKSVSWYQQVLGQGPQFIFQYYEKEERGRGNFPDRFSARQFPNYSSELNVNALLLGDSALYLCASSFRGGGDSFGSGTRLTVV.